This T cell receptor beta chain is from a study of monozygotic twins with inflammatory bowel disease. Per germline, CDR1 LGHNA and CDR2 YNFKEQ. This CDR3 has 12 amino acids. TCRdb reworked the 5' RACE reads into one entry per CDR3 protein, no DNA. The sample data list 200,000 to 250,000 distinct CDR3 sequences. This clonotype originated in a human donor with ulcerative colitis or Crohn's disease, or a healthy co-twin of an affected twin (not recorded which). Sequencing was performed on blood. J is TRBJ1-4 and V is TRBV4-2. The CDR3 region is CASSQVGEKLFF.